This T cell receptor beta chain was identified during a study of T cell responses to AZD1222 COVID-19 vaccine. This CDR3 spans 16 amino acids. V trimming: 1 base; J trimming: 1 base; junction bases outside the gene matches: 3. Germline V gene lookup returns CDR1 MNHNS and CDR2 SASEGT. Study-level points and caveats: Dominant at 160-218 and 743-854, vaccine-associated CD4 TCRs also spanned spike. Repertoire sampling occurred only after the peak T cell response. Possibly, clonal diversity was underestimated; donors were largely white British and included more females.

The repertoire was sequenced with immunoSEQ multiplex PCR; TCRdb's copy has only in-frame clones and lacks some. The data show 64,000 or so clones, 65% to 85% seen once. This clone occurred once. As yet, its antigen is unknown. The sequencing here drew on peripheral blood, taken on day 0 of AZD1222 vaccination. This chain links TRBV6-1 with TRBJ2-5; 10 bases align to TRBD2. The receptor comes from an adult in good health. The CDR3 protein is CASSEGTSGGQETQYF. For the CDR3, the DNA is TGTGCCAGCAGTGAAGGGACTAGCGGAGGCCAAGAGACCCAGTACTTC.